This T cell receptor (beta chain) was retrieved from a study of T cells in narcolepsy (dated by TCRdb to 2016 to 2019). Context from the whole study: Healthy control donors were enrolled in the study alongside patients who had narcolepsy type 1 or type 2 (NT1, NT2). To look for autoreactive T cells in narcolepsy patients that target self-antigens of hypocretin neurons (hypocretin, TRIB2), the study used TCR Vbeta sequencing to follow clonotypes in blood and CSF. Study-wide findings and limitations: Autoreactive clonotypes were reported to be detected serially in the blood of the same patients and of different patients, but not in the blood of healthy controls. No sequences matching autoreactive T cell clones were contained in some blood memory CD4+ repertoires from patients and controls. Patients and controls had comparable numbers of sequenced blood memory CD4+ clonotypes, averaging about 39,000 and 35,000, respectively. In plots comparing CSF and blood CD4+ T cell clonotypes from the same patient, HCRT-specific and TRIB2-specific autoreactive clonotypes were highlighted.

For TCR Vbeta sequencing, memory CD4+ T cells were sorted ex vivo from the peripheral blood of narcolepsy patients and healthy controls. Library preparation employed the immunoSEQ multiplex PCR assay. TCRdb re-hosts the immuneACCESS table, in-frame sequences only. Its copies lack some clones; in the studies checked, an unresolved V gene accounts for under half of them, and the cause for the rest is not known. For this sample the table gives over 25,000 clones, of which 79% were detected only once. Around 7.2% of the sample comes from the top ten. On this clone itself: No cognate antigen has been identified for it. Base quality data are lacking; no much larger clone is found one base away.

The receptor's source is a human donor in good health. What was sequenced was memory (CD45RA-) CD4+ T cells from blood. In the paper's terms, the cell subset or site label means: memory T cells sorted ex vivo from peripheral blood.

The DNA reads TGTGCCAGCAGCGCGACCGACAGTATTGTAAGCGAGCAGTACTTC. Translated, it reads CASSATDSIVSEQYF. Here the chain combines TRBV9 and TRBJ2-7; the best D guess is TRBD1, with 5 bases matching. According to the germline V gene, CDR1 reads SGDLS and CDR2 reads YYNGEE. Spanning cysteine to phenylalanine, the CDR3 consists of 15 amino acids. Left in the record is the CDR3 DNA by itself, 45 bases read in frame from the first base. V and J are truncated by 3 bases and 6 bases respectively, leaving an intervening sequence of 19 bases.